A single sample is the source of the 24 T cell receptor beta chains below, sequenced in a study of blood T cell repertoires in COVID-19. The table came from immunoSEQ multiplex PCR; TCRdb's copy has only in-frame clones and leaves some out. The sample includes around 450,000 clones, roughly 89% of them seen just once. The specimen was peripheral blood. These receptors were taken from a woman aged 25 to 45 with acute or convalescent COVID-19.

CDR3 in DNA: TGTGCCAGCAGCTTAGTGTTCCAGGGGTACCAAGAGACCCAGTACTTC. As protein: CASSLVFQGYQETQYF. This chain connects TRBV11-2 to TRBJ2-5; the D gene is possibly TRBD1 (6 bases). Germline V gives CDR1 SGHAT, CDR2 FQNNGV. The CDR3 runs 16 residues. Trimming stripped 1 base from V and 0 bases from J, with 12 bases between.

The V call is TRBV6-1, the J call TRBJ2-3; TRBD1 agrees at 7 bases. The junction had 14 bases not matched to a gene; V was cut back by 0 bases and J by 8 bases. Looked up from germline, CDR1 is MNHNS and CDR2 is SASEGT. The CDR3 runs 17 residues. Written as DNA, the CDR3 is TGTGCCAGCAGTGAAGCTTTAAGGGACAGAGCGATGGGTACGCAGTATTTT. As protein: CASSEALRDRAMGTQYF.

This chain uses TRBV6-6 with TRBJ2-7, with 7 bases aligning to TRBD2. With 6 bases clipped from V and 7 bases from J, the junction kept 6 bases outside the gene matches. This CDR3 has 12 amino acids. Germline loops: CDR1 MNHNY, CDR2 SVGAGI (reference sequence). CDR3 coding DNA: TGTGCCAGCAGACAACCCGGGAGGGAGCAGTACTTC. Its protein is CASRQPGREQYF.

V usage is TRBV30 and J usage is TRBJ2-5; D is perhaps TRBD1 (6 bases). V dropped 5 bases and J dropped 2 bases, with 9 bases sitting between them. The V gene's germline CDR1 is GTSNPN and CDR2 SVGIG (reference sequence). This CDR3 contains 12 residues. For the CDR3, the DNA is TGTGCCTGGTTCGGACAGCAAGAGACCCAGTACTTC. Amino acids: CAWFGQQETQYF. The whole variable domain, remainder taken from reference TRBV30 and TRBJ2-5, is SQTIHQWPATLVQPVGSPLSLECTVEGTSNPNLYWYRQAAGRGLQLLFYSVGIGQISSEVPQNLSASRPQDRQFILSSKKLLLSDSGFYLCAWFGQQETQYFGPGTRLLVL.

The V gene is TRBV10-3, the J gene TRBJ2-7; D gene ambiguous. The CDR3 is 15 residues long. V lost 6 bases and J 2 bases, leaving 17 bases between the germline ends. Per the germline V gene, CDR1 is ENHRY and CDR2 is SYGVKD. The CDR3 sequence: CAISPYPEATYEQYF. In DNA, the CDR3 is TGTGCCATCAGCCCATACCCCGAGGCCACCTACGAGCAGTACTTC.

As concerns this clone: Other DNA sequences in the same sample also yield this CDR3. The genes are TRBV7-9 and TRBJ1-2, with D maybe TRBD1 (5 bases). Between the trimmed V and J ends, which lost 1 base and 4 bases, there was a span of 7 bases. The V gene's germline CDR1 is SEHNR and CDR2 FQNEAQ (reference sequence). The CDR3 runs to 13 residues. CDR3 coding DNA: TGTGCCAGCAGCTTAGGGGGGGTCTATGGCTACACCTTC. Amino acid sequence: CASSLGGVYGYTF.

The rearrangement uses TRBV6-6 and TRBJ2-7; D might be TRBD2 (5 bases). Germline loops: CDR1 MNHNY, CDR2 SVGAGI (reference sequence). This CDR3 is 14 amino acids long. V was cut by 2 bases and J by 7 bases, with 15 bases left in between. The CDR3 sequence is CASSYAGGLYEQYF. The CDR3 DNA is TGTGCCAGCAGTTACGCGGGCGGTTTGTATGAGCAGTACTTC.

The chain couples TRBV29-1 to TRBJ2-7; possible D gene TRBD2, 6 bases. From germline, CDR1 is SQVTM and CDR2 ANQGSEA. The CDR3 is 12 residues long. Trimming pared 7 bases from V and 1 base from J, leaving 11 bases between. The CDR3 protein is CSALSGSYEQYF. CDR3 coding DNA: TGCAGCGCCCTTAGCGGTTCCTACGAGCAGTACTTC.

V usage is TRBV6-4 and J usage is TRBJ2-1; D possibly corresponds to TRBD1 (6 bases). The CDR3 loop spans 15 amino acids. Germline CDR1 reads MRHNA; CDR2 reads SNTAGT. V was clipped by 3 bases and J by 1 base, with 10 bases between them. CDR3 protein: CASSDGTGSYNEQFF. CDR3 bases: TGTGCCAGCAGTGATGGTACAGGGTCCTACAATGAGCAGTTCTTC.

The chain recombines TRBV29-1 with TRBJ1-2; D is undetermined. This CDR3 spans 11 amino acids. V gave up 7 bases and J gave up 5 bases, with 11 bases separating them. Germline V gene lookup returns CDR1 SQVTM and CDR2 ANQGSEA. This CDR3 reads CSATGSYGYTF. The CDR3 DNA reads TGCAGCGCCACGGGGTCTTATGGCTACACCTTC.

J is TRBJ2-1 and V is TRBV6-5; a possible D gene is TRBD2 (7 bases). The CDR3 covers 15 residues. Germline V gene lookup returns CDR1 MNHEY and CDR2 SVGAGI. V was pared by 6 bases and J by 2 bases, with 14 bases between. The CDR3 loop is CASSRGAGAYNEQFF. The CDR3, as DNA: TGTGCCAGCAGCCGGGGGGCGGGGGCCTACAATGAGCAGTTCTTC.

This chain links TRBV5-1 with TRBJ2-7; TRBD2 is a possible D gene (5 bases). V lost 3 bases to trimming and J lost 2 bases, with 6 bases between them. The germline CDR1 and CDR2 sequences are SGHRS and YFSETQ. The CDR3 sequence is 12 residues long. The CDR3 region is CASSSGAYEQYF. CDR3 coding DNA: TGCGCCAGCAGCTCCGGGGCCTACGAGCAGTACTTC.

The chain's CDR3 is CASSQPGQGTYEQYF. In nucleotides, the CDR3 is TGTGCCAGCAGTCAACCGGGACAGGGGACCTACGAGCAGTACTTC. The gene calls are TRBV6-5 and TRBJ2-7, with TRBD1 matching over 10 bases. The CDR3 is 15 amino acids. V lost 5 bases, J lost 2 bases, and 6 bases stayed unmatched. Germline loops: CDR1 MNHEY, CDR2 SVGAGI.

V is TRBV5-6 and J is TRBJ2-7, with D perhaps matching TRBD1 (5 bases). The CDR3 sequence is 15 residues long. CDR1 is SGHDT and CDR2 is YYEEEE in the germline V gene. Trimming removed 0 bases from V and 5 bases from J, with 15 bases in between. CDR3 protein: CASSLADRSFHEQYF. CDR3 coding DNA: TGTGCCAGCAGCTTGGCTGACAGAAGCTTCCACGAGCAGTACTTC.

V gene TRBV30 combines with J gene TRBJ1-2, with 8 bases fitting TRBD1. CDR1 and CDR2 from the germline V gene are GTSNPN and SVGIG (reference sequence). Losses at the gene ends were 5 bases for V and 8 bases for J; bases not matched to a gene: 10. The length of the CDR3 is 13 residues. CDR3 DNA: TGTGCCTGGGATAGACAGGGGATAGAGGGCTACACCTTC. Its protein is CAWDRQGIEGYTF.

This chain links TRBV19 with TRBJ1-5; 10 nucleotides match TRBD1. Germline V gives CDR1 LNHDA, CDR2 SQIVND (reference sequence). The CDR3 runs to 15 residues. V lost 9 bases to trimming and J lost 1 base; unmatched junction nucleotides: 6. CDR3 DNA: TGTGCCAGCATCCGGGACAGGGGAAGCAATCAGCCCCAGCATTTT. It translates to CASIRDRGSNQPQHF.

V is TRBV30 and J is TRBJ1-5; 7 nucleotides agree with TRBD1. Trimming took 3 bases from V and 1 from J; bases not matched to a gene: 12. Germline V CDR1 and CDR2: GTSNPN, SVGIG (reference sequence). CDR3 length: 17 amino acids. The CDR3 DNA follows: TGTGCCTGGAGCCCAGGCTTTACAGGGGAGAGCAATCAGCCCCAGCATTTT. This gives the protein CAWSPGFTGESNQPQHF.

This rearrangement joins TRBV28 to TRBJ2-6; 8 positions match TRBD1. The CDR3 totals 17 residues. Trimming cost V 3 bases and J 4 bases; bases outside gene matches: 8. Looked up from germline, CDR1 is MDHEN and CDR2 is SYDVKM. The CDR3 region is CASSFSGGSSGANVLTF. The CDR3 bases are TGTGCCAGCAGTTTTTCAGGGGGCTCGTCCGGGGCCAACGTCCTGACTTTC.

This rearrangement joins TRBV24-1 to TRBJ2-5; 10 bases are a match to TRBD2. V was pared by 0 bases and J by 0 bases, with 6 bases of the junction left unmatched. Germline assignment: CDR1 KGHDR and CDR2 SFDVKD. This CDR3 spans 18 amino acids. This CDR3 is CATSDLPRSGGDQETQYF. CDR3 in DNA: TGTGCCACCAGTGATTTGCCGCGCAGCGGGGGGGACCAAGAGACCCAGTACTTC.

This rearrangement joins TRBV19 to TRBJ2-2; 9 nucleotides agree with TRBD2. CDR1 LNHDA and CDR2 SQIVND come from the germline V gene (reference sequence). The length of the CDR3 is 15 residues. V shed 6 bases, J shed 5 bases, and the junction held 7 bases outside the gene matches. CDR3 DNA: TGTGCCAGTAGGGTAGCGGGGGAGGTGACCGGGGAGCTGTTTTTT. As protein: CASRVAGEVTGELFF.

The genes are TRBV7-8 and TRBJ1-1; D remains unclear. V lost 5 bases to trimming and J lost 3 bases, with 13 bases between them. This CDR3 has 14 amino acids. The V gene's germline CDR1 is SGHVS and CDR2 FQNEAQ. DNA of the CDR3: TGTGCCAGCAGCCACGGCGGGTGGGACACTGAAGCTTTCTTT. Amino acid sequence: CASSHGGWDTEAFF. Based on the CDR3 plus reference TRBV7-8 and TRBJ1-1, the full variable domain is GAGVSQSPRYKVAKRGQDVALRCDPISGHVSLFWYQQALGQGPEFLTYFQNEAQLDKSGLPSDRFFAERPEGSVSTLKIQRTQQEDSAVYLCASSHGGWDTEAFFGQGTRLTVV.

The V call is TRBV24-1, the J call TRBJ2-7, with TRBD1 as a possible D gene (6 bases). Germline lookup yields CDR1 KGHDR and CDR2 SFDVKD. With 2 bases removed from V and 6 bases from J, the gap between germline ends came to 10 bases. The CDR3 length is 13 residues. The CDR3 spells CATSDSIQGEQYF. As DNA, the CDR3 is TGTGCCACCAGTGATTCGATACAGGGCGAGCAGTACTTC.

This sequence joins TRBV3-1 (or the pseudogene TRBV3-2) and TRBJ2-5, with a tentative D call TRBD2 (6 bases). The CDR3 is made up of 15 amino acids. CDR1 is LGHDT, CDR2 YNNKEL, per germline (reference sequence). Trimming removed 3 bases at V and 2 bases at J, with 13 bases between. For the CDR3, the DNA is TGTGCCAGCAGCCATTTGACGGCGGGACAAGAGACCCAGTACTTC. It codes for CASSHLTAGQETQYF.

The rearrangement joins TRBV30 to TRBJ1-1, with 10 bases fitting TRBD1. Germline V gives CDR1 GTSNPN, CDR2 SVGIG (reference sequence). The CDR3 contains 17 residues. V shed 3 bases, J shed 5 bases, and the junction held 15 bases outside the gene matches. The CDR3 sequence is CAWRGQGFPPRITEAFF. In nucleotides, the CDR3 is TGTGCCTGGAGGGGACAGGGGTTCCCGCCGAGGATAACTGAAGCTTTCTTT.